The T cell receptor (beta chain) under discussion was sequenced for a study of cytomegalovirus exposure and HLA in healthy donors. Study observations and caveats: Earlier findings revealed that most TCR beta V segments proved productive either about 87% or about 30% of the time. It was confirmed in vitro that a few of the CMV-associated chains were specific for CMV antigens.

Germline V gives CDR1 SQVTM, CDR2 ANQGSEA. V was pared by 2 bases and J by 1 base, with 8 bases between. The CDR3 extends over 13 amino acids. As regards this clone: Its antigen is not identified.

The PCR employed 60 Vbeta primers together with 13 Jbeta primers. Authors' methods: Later, 65 million to 85 million unique TCR beta chains were counted in an analysis, and about 10 million of them were shared. Generated by immunoSEQ multiplex PCR, the TCRdb table keeps only in-frame clones and is missing some. V, J and clone size are those of that table, while D and trimming were read from the DNA. The profile shows more than 90,000 clones, 70% to 80% of them singletons. The sample taken for sequencing was PBMCs. The clonotype originates from a man aged 45-65 years in good health and CMV-seropositive. The V gene is TRBV29-1, the J gene TRBJ2-5; D ambiguous. CDR3 sequence: CSVEWLFQETQYF. The CDR3 coding sequence is TGCAGCGTTGAATGGCTCTTCCAAGAGACCCAGTACTTC. The complete variable domain, with remaining parts taken from reference TRBV29-1 and TRBJ2-5, reads SAVISQKPSRDICQRGTSLTIQCQVDSQVTMMFWYRQQPGQSLTLIATANQGSEATYESGFVIDKFPISRPNLTFSTLTVSNMSPEDSSIYLCSVEWLFQETQYFGPGTRLLVL.